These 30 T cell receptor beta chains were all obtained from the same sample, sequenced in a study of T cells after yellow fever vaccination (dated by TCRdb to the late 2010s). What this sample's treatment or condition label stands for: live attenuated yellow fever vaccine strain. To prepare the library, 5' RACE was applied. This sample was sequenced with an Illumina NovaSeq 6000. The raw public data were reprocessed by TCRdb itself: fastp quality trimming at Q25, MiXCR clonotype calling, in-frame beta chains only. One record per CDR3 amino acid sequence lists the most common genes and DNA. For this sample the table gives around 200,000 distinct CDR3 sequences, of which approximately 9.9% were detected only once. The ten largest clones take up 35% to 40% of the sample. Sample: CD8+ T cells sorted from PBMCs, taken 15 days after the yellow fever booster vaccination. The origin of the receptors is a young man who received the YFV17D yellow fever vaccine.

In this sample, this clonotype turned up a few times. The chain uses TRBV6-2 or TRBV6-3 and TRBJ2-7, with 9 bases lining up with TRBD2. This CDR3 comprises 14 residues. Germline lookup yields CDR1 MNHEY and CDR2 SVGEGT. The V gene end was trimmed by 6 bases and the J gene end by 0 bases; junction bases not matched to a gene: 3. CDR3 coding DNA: TGTGCCAGCAGCTTAGCGGGGGCCTCCTACGAGCAGTACGTC. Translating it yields CASSLAGASYEQYV.

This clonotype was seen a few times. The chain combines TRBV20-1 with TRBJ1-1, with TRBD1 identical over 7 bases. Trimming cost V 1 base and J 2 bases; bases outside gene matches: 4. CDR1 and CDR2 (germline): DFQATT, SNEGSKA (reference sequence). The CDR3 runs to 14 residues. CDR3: CSARGRQGNTEAFF. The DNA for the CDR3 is TGCAGTGCTAGAGGAAGACAGGGAAACACTGAAGCTTTCTTT.

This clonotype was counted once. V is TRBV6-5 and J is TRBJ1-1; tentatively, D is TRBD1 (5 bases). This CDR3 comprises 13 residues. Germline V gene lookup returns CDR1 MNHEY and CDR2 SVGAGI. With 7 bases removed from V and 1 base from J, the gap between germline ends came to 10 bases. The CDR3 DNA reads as TGTGCCAGCAAGGGAGGGACGAACACTGAAGCTTTCTTT. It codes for CASKGGTNTEAFF.

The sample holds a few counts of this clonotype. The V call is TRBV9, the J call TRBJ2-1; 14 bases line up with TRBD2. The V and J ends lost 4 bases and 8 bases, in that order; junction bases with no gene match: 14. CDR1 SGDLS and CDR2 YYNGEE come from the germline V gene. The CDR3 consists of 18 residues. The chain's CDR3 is CASSTGLAGALPSDEQFF. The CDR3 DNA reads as TGTGCCAGCAGCACGGGACTAGCGGGGGCCCTACCATCGGATGAGCAGTTCTTC.

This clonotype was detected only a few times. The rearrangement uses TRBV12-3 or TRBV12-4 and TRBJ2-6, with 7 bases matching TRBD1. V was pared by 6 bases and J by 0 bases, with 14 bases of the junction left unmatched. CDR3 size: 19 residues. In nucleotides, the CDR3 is TGTGCCAGCAGCCATACTACAGGGGCCATCAGCTCTGGGGCCAACGTCCTGACTTTC. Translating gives CASSHTTGAISSGANVLTF.

Written as DNA, the CDR3 is TGTGCCAGCAGTTCGACAGGATGGGATCGCTATGGCTACACCTTC. The encoded protein is CASSSTGWDRYGYTF. The V gene is TRBV6-5, the J gene TRBJ1-2; tentative D call: TRBD1 (6 bases). The CDR3 sequence is 15 residues long. V lost 4 bases to trimming and J lost 4 bases, with 16 bases between them. Germline V lookup: CDR1 MNHEY, CDR2 SVGAGI.

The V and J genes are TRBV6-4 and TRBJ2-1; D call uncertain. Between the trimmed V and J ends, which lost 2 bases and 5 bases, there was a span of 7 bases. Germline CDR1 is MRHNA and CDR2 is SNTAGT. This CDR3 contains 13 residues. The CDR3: CASSDRAHNEQFF. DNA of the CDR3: TGTGCCAGCAGTGACAGGGCCCACAATGAGCAGTTCTTC.

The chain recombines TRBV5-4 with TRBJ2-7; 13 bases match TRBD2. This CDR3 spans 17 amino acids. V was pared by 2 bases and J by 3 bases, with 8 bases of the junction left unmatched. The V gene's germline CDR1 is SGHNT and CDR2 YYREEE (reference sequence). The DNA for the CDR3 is TGTGCCAGCAGCTTTTTCCCCGGGACTAGCGGGATCTACGAGCAGTACTTC. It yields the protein CASSFFPGTSGIYEQYF.

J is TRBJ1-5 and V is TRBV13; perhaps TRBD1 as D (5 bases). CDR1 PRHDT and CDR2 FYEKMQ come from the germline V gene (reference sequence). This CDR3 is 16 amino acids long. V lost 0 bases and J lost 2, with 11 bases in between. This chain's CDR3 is CASSLGQVGGNQPQHF. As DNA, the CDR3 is TGTGCCAGCAGCTTAGGACAGGTCGGGGGCAATCAGCCCCAGCATTTT.

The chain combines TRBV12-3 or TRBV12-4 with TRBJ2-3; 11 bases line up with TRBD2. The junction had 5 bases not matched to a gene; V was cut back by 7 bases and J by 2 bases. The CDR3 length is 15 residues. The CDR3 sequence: CASTRLAGNTDTQYF. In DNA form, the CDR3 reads TGTGCCAGCACCCGACTAGCGGGGAACACAGATACGCAGTATTTT.

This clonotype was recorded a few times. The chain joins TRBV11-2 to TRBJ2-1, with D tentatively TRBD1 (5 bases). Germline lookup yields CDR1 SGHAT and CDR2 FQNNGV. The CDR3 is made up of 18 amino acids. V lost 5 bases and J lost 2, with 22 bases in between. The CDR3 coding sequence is TGTGCCAGCAGCCCGACCTTCAGCGAGTTAGGGGCCTACAATGAGCAGTTCTTC. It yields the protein CASSPTFSELGAYNEQFF.

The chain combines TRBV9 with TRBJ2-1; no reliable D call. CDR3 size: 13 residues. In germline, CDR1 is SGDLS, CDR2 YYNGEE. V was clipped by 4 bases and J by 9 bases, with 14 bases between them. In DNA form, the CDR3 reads TGTGCCAGCAGCCCTCAGCCCCCAGGTGAGCAGTTCTTC. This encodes CASSPQPPGEQFF.

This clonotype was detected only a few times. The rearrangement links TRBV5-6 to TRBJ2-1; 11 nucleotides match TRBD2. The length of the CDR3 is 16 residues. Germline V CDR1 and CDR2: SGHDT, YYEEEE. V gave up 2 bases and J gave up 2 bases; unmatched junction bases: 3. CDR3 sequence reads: CASSLLAGEPYNEQFF. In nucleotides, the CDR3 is TGTGCCAGCAGCTTACTAGCGGGGGAACCCTACAATGAGCAGTTCTTC.

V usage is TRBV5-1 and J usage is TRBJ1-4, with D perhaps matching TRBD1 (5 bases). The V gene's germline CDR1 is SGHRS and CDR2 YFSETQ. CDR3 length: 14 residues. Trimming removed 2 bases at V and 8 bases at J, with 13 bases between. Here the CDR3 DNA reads TGCGCCAGCAGCTTCGACAGTTCCCCAGAAAAACTGTTTTTT. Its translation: CASSFDSSPEKLFF.

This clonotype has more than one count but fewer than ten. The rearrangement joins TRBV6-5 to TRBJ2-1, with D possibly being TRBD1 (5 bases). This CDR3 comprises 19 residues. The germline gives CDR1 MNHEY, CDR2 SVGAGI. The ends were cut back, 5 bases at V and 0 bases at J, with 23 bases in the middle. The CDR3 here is CASSRDTFVDRVSYNEQFF. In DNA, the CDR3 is TGTGCCAGCAGTCGCGACACCTTTGTAGACAGAGTCTCCTACAATGAGCAGTTCTTC.

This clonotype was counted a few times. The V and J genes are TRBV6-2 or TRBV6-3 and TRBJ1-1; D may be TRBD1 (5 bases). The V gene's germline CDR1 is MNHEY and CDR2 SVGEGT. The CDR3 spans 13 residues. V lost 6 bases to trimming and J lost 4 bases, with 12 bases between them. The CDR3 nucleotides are TGTGCCAGCAGCAACGGGGGGGTCACTGAAGCTTTCTTT. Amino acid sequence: CASSNGGVTEAFF.

The DNA of the CDR3 is TGCGCCAGCAGCCAAGATAGAGGACTCTACGAGCAGTACGTC. Protein product: CASSQDRGLYEQYV. The chain recombines TRBV4-1 with TRBJ2-7; weak D call: TRBD2 (5 bases). The CDR3 contains 14 residues. V was pared by 0 bases and J by 3 bases, with 9 bases between. CDR1 is MGHRA and CDR2 is YSYEKL in the germline V gene.

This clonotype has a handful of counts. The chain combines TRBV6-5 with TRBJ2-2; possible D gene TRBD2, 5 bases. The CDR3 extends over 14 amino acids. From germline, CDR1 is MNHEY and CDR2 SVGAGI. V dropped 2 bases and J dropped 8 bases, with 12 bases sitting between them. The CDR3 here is CASSYARGTGELFF. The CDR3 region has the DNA TGTGCCAGCAGTTACGCCCGGGGTACTGGGGAGCTGTTTTTT.

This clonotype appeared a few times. The CDR3 bases are TGCAGCGTTGTCACTAGCGGCCTTCCCCGCAATGAGCAGTTCTTC. Its protein is CSVVTSGLPRNEQFF. This chain joins TRBV29-1 and TRBJ2-1, with 8 positions matching TRBD2. V shed 4 bases and J 6 bases; nucleotides not matched to a gene: 11. The CDR3 contains 15 residues. Germline V lookup: CDR1 SQVTM, CDR2 ANQGSEA.

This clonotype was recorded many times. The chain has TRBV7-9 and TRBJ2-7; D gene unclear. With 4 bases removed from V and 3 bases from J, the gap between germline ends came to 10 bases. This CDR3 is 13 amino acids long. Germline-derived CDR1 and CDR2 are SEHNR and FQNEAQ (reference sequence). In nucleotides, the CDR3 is TGTGCCAGCAGCTCCGGGCCGAACTACGAGCAGTACTTC. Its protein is CASSSGPNYEQYF. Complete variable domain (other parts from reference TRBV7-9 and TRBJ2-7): DTGVSQNPRHKITKRGQNVTFRCDPISEHNRLYWYRQTLGQGPEFLTYFQNEAQLEKSRLLSDRFSAERPKGSFSTLEIQRTEQGDSAMYLCASSSGPNYEQYFGPGTRLTVT.

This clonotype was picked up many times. The CDR3 loop is CASQAGTANSPLHF. DNA of the CDR3: TGCGCCAGCCAAGCCGGGACAGCAAATTCACCCCTCCACTTT. The rearrangement joins TRBV5-1 to TRBJ1-6; 7 positions match TRBD1. CDR3 size: 14 residues. The V gene end was trimmed by 7 bases and the J gene end by 7 bases; junction bases not matched to a gene: 8. Germline CDR1 is SGHRS and CDR2 is YFSETQ.

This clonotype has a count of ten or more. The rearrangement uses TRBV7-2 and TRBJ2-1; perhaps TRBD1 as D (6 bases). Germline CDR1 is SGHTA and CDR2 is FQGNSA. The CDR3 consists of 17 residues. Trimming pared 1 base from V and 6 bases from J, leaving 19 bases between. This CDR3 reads CASSLGVGAGRGNEQFF. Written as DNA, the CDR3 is TGTGCCAGCAGCTTAGGGGTGGGGGCTGGCCGGGGCAATGAGCAGTTCTTC.

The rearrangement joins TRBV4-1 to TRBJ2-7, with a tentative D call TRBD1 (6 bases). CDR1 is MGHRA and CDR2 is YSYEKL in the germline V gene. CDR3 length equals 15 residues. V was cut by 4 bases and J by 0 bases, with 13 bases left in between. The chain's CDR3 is CASSPSDRSSYEQYF. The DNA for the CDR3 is TGCGCCAGCAGCCCTAGTGACAGGAGCTCCTACGAGCAGTACTTC.

CDR3 DNA: TGTGCCAGCAGCTTAGACCCAACGAATGGCTACACCTTC. Its protein product is CASSLDPTNGYTF. The V gene is TRBV7-9, the J gene TRBJ1-2; D is uncertain. The CDR3 sequence is 13 residues long. Germline V gene data show CDR1 as SEHNR and CDR2 as FQNEAQ (reference sequence). The V and J ends lost 1 base and 6 bases respectively, with 9 bases between them.

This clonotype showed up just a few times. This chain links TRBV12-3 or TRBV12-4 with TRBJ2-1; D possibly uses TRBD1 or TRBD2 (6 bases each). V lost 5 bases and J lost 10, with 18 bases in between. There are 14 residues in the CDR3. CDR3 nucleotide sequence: TGTGCCAGCAGTATGGGGGGCCAAGTTGACGAGCAGTTCTTC. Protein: CASSMGGQVDEQFF.

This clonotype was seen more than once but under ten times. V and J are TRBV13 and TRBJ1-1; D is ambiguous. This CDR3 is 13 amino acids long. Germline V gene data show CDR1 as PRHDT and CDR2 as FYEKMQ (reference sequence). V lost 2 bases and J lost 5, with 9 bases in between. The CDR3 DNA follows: TGTGCCAGCAGCTTAAAGGACTGGACTGAAGCTTTCTTT. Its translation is CASSLKDWTEAFF. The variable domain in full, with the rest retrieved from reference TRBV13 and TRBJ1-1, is AAGVIQSPRHLIKEKRETATLKCYPIPRHDTVYWYQQGPGQDPQFLISFYEKMQSDKGSIPDRFSAQQFSDYHSELNMSSLELGDSALYFCASSLKDWTEAFFGQGTRLTVV.

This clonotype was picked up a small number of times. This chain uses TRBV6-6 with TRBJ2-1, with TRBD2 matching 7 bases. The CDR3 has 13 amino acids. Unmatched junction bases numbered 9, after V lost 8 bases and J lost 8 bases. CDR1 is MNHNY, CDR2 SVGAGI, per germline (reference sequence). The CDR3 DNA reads TGTGCCAGCTCCCCCGGGGGGTGGGATGAGCAGTTCTTC. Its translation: CASSPGGWDEQFF.

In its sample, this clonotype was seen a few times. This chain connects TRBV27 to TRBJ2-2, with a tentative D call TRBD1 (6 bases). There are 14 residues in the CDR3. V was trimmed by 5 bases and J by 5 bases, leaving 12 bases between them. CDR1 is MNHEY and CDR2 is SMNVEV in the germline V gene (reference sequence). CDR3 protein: CASSPQGRTGELFF. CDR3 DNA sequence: TGTGCCAGCAGTCCCCAGGGGCGTACCGGGGAGCTGTTTTTT.

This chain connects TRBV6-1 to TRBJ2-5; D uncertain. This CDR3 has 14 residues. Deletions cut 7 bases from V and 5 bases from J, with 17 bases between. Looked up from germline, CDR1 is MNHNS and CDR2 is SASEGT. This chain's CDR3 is CASTTYDALETQYF. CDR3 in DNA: TGTGCCAGCACAACCTACGACGCGCTGGAGACCCAGTACTTC.

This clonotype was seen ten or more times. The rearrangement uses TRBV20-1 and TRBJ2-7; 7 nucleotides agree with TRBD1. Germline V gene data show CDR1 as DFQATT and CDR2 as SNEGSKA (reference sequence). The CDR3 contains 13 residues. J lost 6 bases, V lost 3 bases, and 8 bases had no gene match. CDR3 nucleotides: TGCAGTGCTAGTGGCCAGGGGGTTGTCGAGCAGTACGTC. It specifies CSASGQGVVEQYV.